Listed below are T cell receptor beta chains from one sample, sequenced in a study of blood T cells in healthy people across ages. TCRdb fed the 5' RACE reads into MiXCR, producing one record per CDR3 protein. Counted here are approximately 830,000 distinct CDR3 sequences, approximately 59% occurring once; the ten biggest clones make up roughly a quarter. The specimen sequenced was blood. The receptors originated from a man aged 25 to 40 in good health. The CDR3 runs from the conserved cysteine through the conserved F or W. D genes are given only for firm matches. A clone size is listed for some rows: how often the clone was seen (once, few, many), or a class if it is expanded.

v_gene,d_gene,abundance,j_gene,CDR3nt,CDR3aa
TRBV7-2,NA,NA,TRBJ2-2,TGTGCCAGCAGCTTAAAGTACAGGGCGAACACCGGGGAGCTGTTTTTT,CASSLKYRANTGELFF
TRBV9,NA,NA,TRBJ2-3,TGTGCCAGCAGCGTAGACCCCTACACAGATACGCAGTATTTT,CASSVDPYTDTQYF
TRBV10-2,NA,few,TRBJ1-4,TGCGCCAGCACCGGGACCTATAACGGGGAAAAACTGTTTTTT,CASTGTYNGEKLFF
TRBV9,NA,NA,TRBJ2-7,TGTGCCAGCAGCGCCTACGACGAGGGGGGCAAGTACTTC,CASSAYDEGGKYF
TRBV18,TRBD1,NA,TRBJ1-1,TGTGCCAGCTCGGGACAGGGCCGGGCTGAAGCTTTCTTT,CASSGQGRAEAFF
TRBV7-9,NA,NA,TRBJ2-7,TGTGCCAGCAGCTTTACGGGGGTCGGTACCTACGAGCAGTACTTC,CASSFTGVGTYEQYF
TRBV20-1,TRBD2,NA,TRBJ2-4,TGCAGATCTGGGGGACTACGTTTGGATAAGCAGTACTTC,CRSGGLRLDKQYF
TRBV7-3,TRBD2,NA,TRBJ2-1,TGTGCCAGCAACCCGGGACTAGCGGGGGACAATGAGCAGTTCTTC,CASNPGLAGDNEQFF
TRBV6-5,NA,NA,TRBJ2-3,TGTGCCAGCAATCCTCAGGGGCAAGACACAGATACGCAGTATTTT,CASNPQGQDTDTQYF
TRBV12-3/TRBV12-4,NA,NA,TRBJ2-3,TGTGCCAGCAGACCAGACCCAGGGGCAGATACGCAGTATTTT,CASRPDPGADTQYF
TRBV7-2,NA,NA,TRBJ2-5,TGTGCCAGCAGTCCCGGAAGGGGCAGGGGCAATACCCAGTACTTC,CASSPGRGRGNTQYF